One T cell receptor (beta chain) is described in this entry. These data are taken from a study of blood T cell repertoires in COVID-19. Looking at the study overall: Sites in the United States, Italy and Spain provided acute and convalescent COVID-19 samples.

Enrollees, about 18 to 90 years old, lived in 20 to 25 US areas. Each participant's cohort was designated according to participant-reported clinical history. CDR1 and CDR2 from the germline V gene are MDHEN and SYDVKM. This CDR3 contains 16 residues. The V and J ends lost 6 bases and 3 bases, in that order; junction bases with no gene match: 14. In the study's own analysis: How many nucleated cells were present was estimated from reference gene primer amplification. The table came from immunoSEQ multiplex PCR; TCRdb's copy has only in-frame clones and leaves some out. Clone size and V and J calls were adopted from that table, with D and trimming inferred from the DNA. Of under 200,000 clones in the sample, roughly 90% were seen once.

The specimen sequenced was PBMCs or T cells enriched from blood (not recorded which). The rearrangement joins TRBV28 to TRBJ2-7; TRBD1 aligns across 7 bases. This clonotype was sampled from a young woman who had recovered from COVID-19. This chain's CDR3 is CASRAYPGQDFYEQYF. In DNA, the CDR3 is TGTGCCAGCAGGGCCTACCCCGGACAGGACTTCTACGAGCAGTACTTC.